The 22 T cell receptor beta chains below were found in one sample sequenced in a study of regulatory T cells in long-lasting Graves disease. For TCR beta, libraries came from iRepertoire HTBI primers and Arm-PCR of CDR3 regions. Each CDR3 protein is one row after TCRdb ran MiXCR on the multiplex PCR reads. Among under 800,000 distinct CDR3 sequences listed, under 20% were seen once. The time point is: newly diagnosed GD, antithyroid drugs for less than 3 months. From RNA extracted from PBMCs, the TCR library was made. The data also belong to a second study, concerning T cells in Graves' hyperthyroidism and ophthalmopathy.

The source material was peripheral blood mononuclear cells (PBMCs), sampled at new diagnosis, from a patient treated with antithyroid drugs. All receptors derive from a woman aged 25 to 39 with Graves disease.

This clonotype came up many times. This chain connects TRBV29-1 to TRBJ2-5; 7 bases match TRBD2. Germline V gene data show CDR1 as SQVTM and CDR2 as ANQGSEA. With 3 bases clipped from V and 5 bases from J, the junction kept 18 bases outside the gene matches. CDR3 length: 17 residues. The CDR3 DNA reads TGCAGCGTTGAGGAGCGGGGCAAGGATCCTATTGTGGAGACCCAGTACTTC. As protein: CSVEERGKDPIVETQYF.

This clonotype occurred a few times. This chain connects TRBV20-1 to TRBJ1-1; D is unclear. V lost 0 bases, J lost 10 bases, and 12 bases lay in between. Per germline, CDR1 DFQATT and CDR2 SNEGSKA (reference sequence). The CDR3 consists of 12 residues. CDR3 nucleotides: TGCAGTGCTAGAGATGCGACGGCCGGAGCTTTCTTT. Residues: CSARDATAGAFF.

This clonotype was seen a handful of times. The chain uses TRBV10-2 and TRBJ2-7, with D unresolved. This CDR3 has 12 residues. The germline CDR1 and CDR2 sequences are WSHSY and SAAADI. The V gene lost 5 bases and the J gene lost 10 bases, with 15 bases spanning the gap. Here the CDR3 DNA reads TGCGCCAGCAGTACCGATCGCCGCAACCAGTACTTC. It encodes CASSTDRRNQYF.

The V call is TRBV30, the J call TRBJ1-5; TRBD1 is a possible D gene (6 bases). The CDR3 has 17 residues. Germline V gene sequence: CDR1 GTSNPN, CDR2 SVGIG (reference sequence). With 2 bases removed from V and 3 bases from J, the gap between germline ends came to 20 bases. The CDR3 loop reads CAWSKAKSTGFNQPQHF. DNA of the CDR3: TGTGCCTGGAGTAAGGCCAAGAGTACAGGGTTCAATCAGCCCCAGCATTTT.

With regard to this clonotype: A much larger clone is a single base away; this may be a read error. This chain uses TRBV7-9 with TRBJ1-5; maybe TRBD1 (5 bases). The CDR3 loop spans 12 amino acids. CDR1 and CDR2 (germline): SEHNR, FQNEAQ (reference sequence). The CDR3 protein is CTSSWGSQPQHF. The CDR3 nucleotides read TGTACCAGCAGCTGGGGGAGCCAGCCCCAGCATTTT.

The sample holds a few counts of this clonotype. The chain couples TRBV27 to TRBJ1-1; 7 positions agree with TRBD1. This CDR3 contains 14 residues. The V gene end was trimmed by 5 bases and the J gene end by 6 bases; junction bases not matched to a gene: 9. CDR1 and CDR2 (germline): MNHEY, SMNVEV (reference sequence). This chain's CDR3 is CASSPQGTVAEAFF. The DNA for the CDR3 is TGTGCCAGCAGTCCCCAAGGGACAGTAGCTGAAGCTTTCTTT.

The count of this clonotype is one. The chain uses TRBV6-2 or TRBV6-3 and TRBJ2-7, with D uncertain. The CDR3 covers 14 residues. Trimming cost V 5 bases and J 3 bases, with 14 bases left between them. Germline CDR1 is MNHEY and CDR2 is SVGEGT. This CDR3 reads CASSEMGIRYEQYF. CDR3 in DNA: TGTGCCAGCAGTGAAATGGGGATTCGCTACGAGCAGTACTTC.

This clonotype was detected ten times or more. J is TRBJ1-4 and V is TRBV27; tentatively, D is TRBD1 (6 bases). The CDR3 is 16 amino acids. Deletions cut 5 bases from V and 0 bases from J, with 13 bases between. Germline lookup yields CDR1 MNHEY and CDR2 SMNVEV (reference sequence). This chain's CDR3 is CASSPQDRPTNEKLFF. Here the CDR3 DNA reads TGTGCCAGCAGTCCTCAAGACAGGCCAACTAATGAAAAACTGTTTTTT.

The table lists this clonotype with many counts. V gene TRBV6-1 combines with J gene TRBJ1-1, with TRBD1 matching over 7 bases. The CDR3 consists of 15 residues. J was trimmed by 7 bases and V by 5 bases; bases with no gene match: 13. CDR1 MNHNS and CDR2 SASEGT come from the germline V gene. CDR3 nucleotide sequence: TGTGCCAGCAGTAAACAGGGGAGAGTTTCTGGTGAAGCTTTCTTT. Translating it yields CASSKQGRVSGEAFF.

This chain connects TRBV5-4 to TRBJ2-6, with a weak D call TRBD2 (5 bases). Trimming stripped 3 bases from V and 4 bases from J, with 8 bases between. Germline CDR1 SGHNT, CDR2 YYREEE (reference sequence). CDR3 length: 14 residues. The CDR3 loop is CASSWESGANVLTF. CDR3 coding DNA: TGTGCCAGCAGCTGGGAGTCGGGGGCCAACGTCCTGACTTTC.

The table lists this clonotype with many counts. The DNA for the CDR3 is TGTGCCAGCAGCCTAATTACAGGGACTGAAGCTTTCTTT. It yields the protein CASSLITGTEAFF. The chain is built from TRBV5-5 and TRBJ1-1; a possible D gene is TRBD1 (6 bases). V gave up 4 bases and J gave up 5 bases, with 12 bases separating them. The CDR3 is 13 residues long. Germline-derived CDR1 and CDR2 are SGHKS and YYEKEE (reference sequence).

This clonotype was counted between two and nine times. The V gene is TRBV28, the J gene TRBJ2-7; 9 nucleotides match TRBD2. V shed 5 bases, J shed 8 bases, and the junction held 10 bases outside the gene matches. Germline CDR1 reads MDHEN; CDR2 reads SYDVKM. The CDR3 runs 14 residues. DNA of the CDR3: TGTGCCAGCAGTGCCCTAGCGGGACCCCAAAAGCAGTACTTC. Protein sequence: CASSALAGPQKQYF. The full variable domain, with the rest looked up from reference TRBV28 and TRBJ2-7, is DVKVTQSSRYLVKRTGEKVFLECVQDMDHENMFWYRQDPGLGLRLIYFSYDVKMKEKGDIPEGYSVSREKKERFSLILESASTNQTSMYLCASSALAGPQKQYFGPGTRLTVT.

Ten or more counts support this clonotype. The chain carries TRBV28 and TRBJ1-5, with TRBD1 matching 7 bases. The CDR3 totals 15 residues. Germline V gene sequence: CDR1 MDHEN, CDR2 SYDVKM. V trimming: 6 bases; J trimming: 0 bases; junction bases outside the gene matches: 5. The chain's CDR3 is CASSWGTASNQPQHF. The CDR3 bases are TGTGCCAGCAGCTGGGGGACAGCTAGCAATCAGCCCCAGCATTTT.

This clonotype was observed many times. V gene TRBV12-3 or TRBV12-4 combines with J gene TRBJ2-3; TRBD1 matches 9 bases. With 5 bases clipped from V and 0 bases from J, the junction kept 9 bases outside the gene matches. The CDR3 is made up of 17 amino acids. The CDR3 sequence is CASSLQTGGPSTDTQYF. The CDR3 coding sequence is TGTGCCAGCAGTCTCCAGACAGGGGGTCCTAGCACAGATACGCAGTATTTT.

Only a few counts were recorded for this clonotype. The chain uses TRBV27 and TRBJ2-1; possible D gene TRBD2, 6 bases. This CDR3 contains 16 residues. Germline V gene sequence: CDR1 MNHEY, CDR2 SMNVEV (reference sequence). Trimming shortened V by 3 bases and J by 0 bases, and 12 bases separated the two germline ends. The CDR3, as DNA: TGTGCCAGCAGTTTCCGGGACTCGAGCTCCTACAATGAGCAGTTCTTC. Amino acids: CASSFRDSSSYNEQFF.

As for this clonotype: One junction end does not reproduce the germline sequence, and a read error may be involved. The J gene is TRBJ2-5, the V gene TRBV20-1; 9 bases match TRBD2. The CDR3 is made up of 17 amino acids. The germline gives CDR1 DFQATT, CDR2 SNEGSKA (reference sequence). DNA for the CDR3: TGCAGTGCTGGGCCGCCTAGCGGGAATCCCGGGCCGGAGACCAAGTACTTC. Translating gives CSAGPPSGNPGPETKYF.

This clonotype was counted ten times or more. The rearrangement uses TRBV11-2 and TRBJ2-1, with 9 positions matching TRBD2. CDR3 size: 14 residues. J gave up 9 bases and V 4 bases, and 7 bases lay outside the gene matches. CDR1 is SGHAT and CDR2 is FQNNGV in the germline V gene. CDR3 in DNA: TGTGCCAGCAGCTCCTTAGCGGGAGATTCTGAGCAGTTCTTC. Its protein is CASSSLAGDSEQFF.

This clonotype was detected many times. CDR3 coding DNA: TGTGCCAGCAGCTCAGGTGGAACTGGAAACACCATATATTTT. It specifies CASSSGGTGNTIYF. The gene calls are TRBV12-3 or TRBV12-4 and TRBJ1-3; D is undetermined. There are 14 residues in the CDR3. V was pared by 6 bases and J by 2 bases, with 11 bases between.

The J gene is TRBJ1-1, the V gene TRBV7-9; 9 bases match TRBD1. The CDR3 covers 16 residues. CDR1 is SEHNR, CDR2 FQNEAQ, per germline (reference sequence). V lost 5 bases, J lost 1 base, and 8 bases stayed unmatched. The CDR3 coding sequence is TGTGCCAGCAGCAACCCTGCGGGACAGGGGAACACTGAAGCTTTCTTT. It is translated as CASSNPAGQGNTEAFF.

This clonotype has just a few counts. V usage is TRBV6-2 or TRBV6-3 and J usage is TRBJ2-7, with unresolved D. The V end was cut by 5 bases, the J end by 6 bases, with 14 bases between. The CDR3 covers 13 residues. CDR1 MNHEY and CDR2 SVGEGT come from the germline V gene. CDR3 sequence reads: CASSPDPAREQYF. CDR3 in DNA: TGTGCCAGCAGTCCGGACCCTGCTCGCGAGCAGTACTTC.

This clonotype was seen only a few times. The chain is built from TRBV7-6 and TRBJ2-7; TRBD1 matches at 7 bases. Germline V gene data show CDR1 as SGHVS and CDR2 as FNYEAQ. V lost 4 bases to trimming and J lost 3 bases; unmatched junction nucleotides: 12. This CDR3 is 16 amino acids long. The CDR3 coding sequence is TGTGCCAGCAGCTCCCAAGCGCCAGGGGGAGTCTACGAGCAGTACTTC. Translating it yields CASSSQAPGGVYEQYF. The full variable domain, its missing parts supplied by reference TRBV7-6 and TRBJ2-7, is GAGVSQSPRYKVTKRGQDVALRCDPISGHVSLYWYRQALGQGPEFLTYFNYEAQQDKSGLPNDRFSAERPEGSISTLTIQRTEQRDSAMYRCASSSQAPGGVYEQYFGPGTRLTVT.

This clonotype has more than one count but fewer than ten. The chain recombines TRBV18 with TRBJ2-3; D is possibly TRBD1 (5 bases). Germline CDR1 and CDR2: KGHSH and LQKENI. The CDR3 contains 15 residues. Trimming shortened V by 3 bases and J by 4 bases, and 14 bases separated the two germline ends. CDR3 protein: CASSPQNKGSDTQYF. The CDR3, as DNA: TGTGCCAGCTCACCGCAAAACAAGGGGTCAGATACGCAGTATTTT.